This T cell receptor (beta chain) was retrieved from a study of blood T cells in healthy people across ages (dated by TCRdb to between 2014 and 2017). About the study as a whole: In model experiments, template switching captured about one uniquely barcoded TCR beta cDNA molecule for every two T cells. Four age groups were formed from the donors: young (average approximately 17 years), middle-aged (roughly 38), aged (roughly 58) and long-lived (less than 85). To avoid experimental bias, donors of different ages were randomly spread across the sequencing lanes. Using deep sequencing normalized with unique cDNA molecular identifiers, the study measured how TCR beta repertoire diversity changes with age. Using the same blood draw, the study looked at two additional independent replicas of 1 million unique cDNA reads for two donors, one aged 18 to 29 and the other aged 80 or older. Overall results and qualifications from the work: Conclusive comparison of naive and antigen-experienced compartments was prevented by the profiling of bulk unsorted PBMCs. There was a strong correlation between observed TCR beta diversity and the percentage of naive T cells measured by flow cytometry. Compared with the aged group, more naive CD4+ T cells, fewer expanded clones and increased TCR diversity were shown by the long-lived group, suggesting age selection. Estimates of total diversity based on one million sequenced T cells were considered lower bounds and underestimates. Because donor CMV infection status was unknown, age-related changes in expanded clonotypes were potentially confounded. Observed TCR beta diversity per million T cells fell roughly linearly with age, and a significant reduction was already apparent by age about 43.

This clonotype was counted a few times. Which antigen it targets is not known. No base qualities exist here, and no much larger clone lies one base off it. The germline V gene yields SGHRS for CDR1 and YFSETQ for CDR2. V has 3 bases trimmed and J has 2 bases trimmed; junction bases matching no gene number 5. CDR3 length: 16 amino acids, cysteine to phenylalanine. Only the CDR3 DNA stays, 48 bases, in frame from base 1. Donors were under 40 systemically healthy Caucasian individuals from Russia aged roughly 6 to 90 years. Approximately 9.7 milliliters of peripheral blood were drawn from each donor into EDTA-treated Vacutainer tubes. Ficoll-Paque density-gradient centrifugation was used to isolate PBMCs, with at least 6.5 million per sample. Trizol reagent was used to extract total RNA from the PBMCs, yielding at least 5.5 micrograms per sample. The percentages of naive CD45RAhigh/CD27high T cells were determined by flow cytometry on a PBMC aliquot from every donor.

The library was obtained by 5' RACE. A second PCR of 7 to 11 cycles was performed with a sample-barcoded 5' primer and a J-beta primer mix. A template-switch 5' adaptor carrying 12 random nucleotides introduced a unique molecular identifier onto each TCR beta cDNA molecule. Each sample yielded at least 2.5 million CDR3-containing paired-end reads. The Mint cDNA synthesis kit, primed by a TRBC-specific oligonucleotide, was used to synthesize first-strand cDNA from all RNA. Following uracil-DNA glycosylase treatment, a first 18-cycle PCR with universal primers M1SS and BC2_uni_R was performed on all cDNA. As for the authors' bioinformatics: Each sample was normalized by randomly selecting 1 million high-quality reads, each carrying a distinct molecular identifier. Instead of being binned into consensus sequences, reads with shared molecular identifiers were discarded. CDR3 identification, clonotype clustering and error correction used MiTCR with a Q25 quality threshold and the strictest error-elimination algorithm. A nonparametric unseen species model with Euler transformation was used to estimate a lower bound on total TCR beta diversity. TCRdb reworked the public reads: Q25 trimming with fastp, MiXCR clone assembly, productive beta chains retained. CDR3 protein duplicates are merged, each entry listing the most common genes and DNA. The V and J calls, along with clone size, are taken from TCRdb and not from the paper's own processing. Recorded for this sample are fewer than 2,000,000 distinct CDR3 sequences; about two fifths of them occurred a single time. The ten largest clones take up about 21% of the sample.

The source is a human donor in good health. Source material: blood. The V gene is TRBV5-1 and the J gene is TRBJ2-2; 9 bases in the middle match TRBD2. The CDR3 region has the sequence CASSSLAGDNTGELFF. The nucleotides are TGCGCCAGCAGCTCATTAGCGGGGGATAACACCGGGGAGCTGTTTTTT.